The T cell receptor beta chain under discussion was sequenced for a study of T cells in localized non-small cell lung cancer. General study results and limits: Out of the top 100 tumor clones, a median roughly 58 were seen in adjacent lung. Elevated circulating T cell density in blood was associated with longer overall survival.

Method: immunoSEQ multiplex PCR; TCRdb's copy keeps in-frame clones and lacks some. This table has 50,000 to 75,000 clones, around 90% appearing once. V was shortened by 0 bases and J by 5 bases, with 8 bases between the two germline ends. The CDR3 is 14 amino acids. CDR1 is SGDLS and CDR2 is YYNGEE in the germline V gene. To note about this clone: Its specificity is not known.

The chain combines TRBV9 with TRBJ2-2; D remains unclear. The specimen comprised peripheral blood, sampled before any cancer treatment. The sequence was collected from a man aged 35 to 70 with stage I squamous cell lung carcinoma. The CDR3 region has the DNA TGTGCCAGCAGCGTAGATGTGGGGACCGGGGAGCTGTTTTTT. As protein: CASSVDVGTGELFF.